This T cell receptor beta chain emerged from a study of T cell responses to AZD1222 COVID-19 vaccine. Study-wide results and limits: When two AZD1222 doses had been given, Spike-specific TCR breadth and depth rose.

V lost 2 bases, J lost 3 bases, and 7 bases stayed unmatched. The CDR3 sequence is 15 residues long. The germline V gene has CDR1 MNHNS and CDR2 SASEGT. On this clone: What it recognizes is unknown.

Here immunoSEQ multiplex PCR was the method, and the copy in TCRdb shows in-frame clones only, minus some. The sample includes 140,000 to 150,000 clones, roughly 90% of them seen just once. This rearrangement joins TRBV6-1 to TRBJ2-7, with TRBD1 identical over 7 bases. The sequences come from peripheral blood, collected on day 0 of AZD1222 vaccination. This TCR was recovered from an adult in good health. CDR3 sequence (DNA): TGTGCCAGCAGTGAATGGGCAGGGGGTATCTACGAGCAGTACTTC. It translates to CASSEWAGGIYEQYF.